The T cell receptor beta chain under discussion was sequenced for a study of blood T cells in healthy people across ages. There were healthy Caucasian individuals from Russia, aged roughly 6 to 100, serving as donors. A remark on this clonotype: Its antigen is unidentified.

Whole-study results and caveats: TCR beta diversity, measured per million T cells, fell in a roughly linear way with age. Both higher diversity and more naive CD4+ cells marked long-lived donors when set against aged donors. A strong correlation was seen between TCR beta diversity and naive T cell percentage.

The CDR3 covers 16 residues. Germline loops: CDR1 SGHVS, CDR2 FQNEAQ. V dropped 5 bases and J dropped 9; count of bases not matched to a gene: 13. Through a sample-barcoded 5' primer and a J-beta primer mix, a second PCR was run for roughly 6 to 11 cycles. MiXCR, applied by TCRdb to the 5' RACE reads, yields one record per CDR3 protein. The table shows around 1,100,000 distinct CDR3 sequences, with around two fifths occurring only once. J is TRBJ2-1 and V is TRBV7-8; 10 nucleotides match TRBD1. The sequenced sample was blood. The clonotype originates from a man in his late teens or twenties in good health. CDR3 DNA: TGTGCCAGCAGCCTTAGAACCGGGACAGGGGTTGGTGAGCAGTTCTTC. This translates into CASSLRTGTGVGEQFF. Variable domain in full (rest from reference TRBV7-8 and TRBJ2-1): GAGVSQSPRYKVAKRGQDVALRCDPISGHVSLFWYQQALGQGPEFLTYFQNEAQLDKSGLPSDRFFAERPEGSVSTLKIQRTQQEDSAVYLCASSLRTGTGVGEQFFGPGTRLTVL.